Listed below are T cell receptor beta chains from one sample, sequenced in a study of T-cell reconstitution after alpha-beta-depleted transplantation in children. TCRdb called the PCR reads again in MiXCR, with one record for every CDR3 protein. The sample yields approximately 520,000 distinct CDR3 sequences, about 30% seen once. The specimen comprised PBMCs from the stem cell graft donor, sampled from the stem cell graft. The receptors originated from a human donor who donated a stem cell graft to a child with aplastic anemia. CDR3s include the opening cysteine and the closing phenylalanine or tryptophan. A D gene is named only where the DNA matches it firmly. Size tells how often a clone was seen (once, few, many) or the class of an expanded clone, and some rows leave it out.

V,D,J,size,DNA,CDR3
TRBV5-1,-,TRBJ1-2,few,TGCGCCAGCAGCTTGGACGGTGAATCTAACTATGGCTACACCTTC,CASSLDGESNYGYTF
TRBV6-2/TRBV6-3,-,TRBJ1-5,-,TGTGCCAGCATCCCGGGGATCCCCCTTTGGCCCCAGCATTTT,CASIPGIPLWPQHF
TRBV12-3/TRBV12-4,-,TRBJ1-2,-,TGTGCCAGCAGTATAGACAGGTTGGATGGCTACACCTTC,CASSIDRLDGYTF
TRBV5-8,-,TRBJ1-2,-,TGTGCCAGCAGCCCATATGGGAGCCCCTATGGCTACACCTTC,CASSPYGSPYGYTF
TRBV6-5,TRBD2,TRBJ2-1,-,TGTGCCAGCAGTTACACGGGACTAGCGGGAGGCAATGAGCAGTTCTTC,CASSYTGLAGGNEQFF
TRBV6-1,-,TRBJ1-2,many,TGTGCCAGCAGTGCGACCGGGTCTATGGCTACAACCTTC,CASSATGSMATTF
TRBV9,TRBD2,TRBJ2-5,few,TGTGCCAGCAGCGTAGAGGTTAGCGGGAGACTAGAGACCCAGTACTTC,CASSVEVSGRLETQYF
TRBV12-3/TRBV12-4,TRBD2,TRBJ2-1,-,TGTGCCAGCAGTTTAGTCTTGGCTAGCGGGAGTAAAAATGAGCAGTTCTTC,CASSLVLASGSKNEQFF
TRBV7-3,-,TRBJ1-4,few,TGTGCCAGCAGCCTCCGGGCGGGTGAAAAACTGTTTTTT,CASSLRAGEKLFF
TRBV28,-,TRBJ2-1,-,TGTGCCAGCAGTTTACGTATAAATAATGAGCAGTTCTTC,CASSLRINNEQFF
TRBV12-3/TRBV12-4,-,TRBJ1-2,-,TGTGCCAGCGGGCAGGGCAAGTATGGCTACACCTTC,CASGQGKYGYTF
TRBV6-2/TRBV6-3,-,TRBJ2-2,-,TGTGCCAGCGGATCGGGACTGTTGAACACCGGGGAGCTGTTTTTT,CASGSGLLNTGELFF
TRBV29-1,-,TRBJ2-1,few,TGCAGCGTTGATTGGGGCCGGATGAATGAGCAGTTCTTC,CSVDWGRMNEQFF
TRBV7-4,TRBD2,TRBJ2-1,few,TGTGCCAGCAGCGTTAATAGCGGGAGGGCCGACAATGAGCAGTTCTTC,CASSVNSGRADNEQFF
TRBV11-3,-,TRBJ2-3,many,TGTGCCAGCGCTATAAGTCCCCGCACAGATACGCAGTATTTT,CASAISPRTDTQYF
TRBV11-2,TRBD1,TRBJ2-4,few,TGTGCCAGCAGCCTCGACAGGGGGGCCAAAAACATTCAGTACTTC,CASSLDRGAKNIQYF
TRBV20-1,-,TRBJ1-5,-,TGCAGTGCCAAAAAACAGGGCTATAGCAATCAGCCCCAGCATTTT,CSAKKQGYSNQPQHF
TRBV5-5,TRBD1,TRBJ2-3,-,TGTGCCAGCAGACCGGGACAGATGTTCGATACGCAGTATTTT,CASRPGQMFDTQYF
TRBV11-3,TRBD2,TRBJ2-1,-,TGTGCCAGCAGCTCCCGACCGACACTTATACTGGGACTAGCGGGGGTGAATGAGCAGTTCTTC,CASSSRPTLILGLAGVNEQFF
TRBV7-2,-,TRBJ2-5,-,TGTGCCAGCAGCTCGGAGCGGATCCAAGAGACCCAGTACTTC,CASSSERIQETQYF
TRBV9,-,TRBJ2-2,-,TGTGCCAGCAGCTTCTCCCGACTAGAGAACACCGGGGAGCTGTTTTTT,CASSFSRLENTGELFF
TRBV6-6,-,TRBJ1-4,few,TGTGCCAGCAGTCAGAAAAAGGACGAAAAACTGTTTTTT,CASSQKKDEKLFF